Listed below are T cell receptor beta chains from one sample, sequenced in a study of shared clonotypes between healthy human individuals. Produced via immunoSEQ multiplex PCR; TCRdb's table is partial and in-frame only. This repertoire shows 2 million or so clones, approximately 94% found once; its top ten account for 0.9% to 1.4%. Input material: naive CD8+ T cells sorted from blood. These receptors were obtained from a man aged 18-30 years in good health. The CDR3 runs from the conserved cysteine through the conserved F or W. The D gene is left open where the match is weak. Clone size is shown for a subset of rows, as once, few, many or a class of expanded clone.

V gene: TRBV5-4; clone size: .; D gene: TRBD2; J gene: TRBJ2-7; CDR3 DNA: TGTGCCAGCAGTCCCCTAGCGGGAGATAGGTACTTC; CDR3 protein: CASSPLAGDRYF
V gene: TRBV4-1; clone size: few; D gene: TRBD2; J gene: TRBJ2-2; CDR3 DNA: TGCGCCAGCAGCCCGAGAGGACTAGCGGGAGTACGGACCGGGGAGCTGTTTTTT; CDR3 protein: CASSPRGLAGVRTGELFF
V gene: TRBV7-8; clone size: .; D gene: .; J gene: TRBJ1-1; CDR3 DNA: TGTGCCAGCAGCTTAGCCCTACCGGGAGCCACTGAAGCTTTCTTT; CDR3 protein: CASSLALPGATEAFF
V gene: TRBV6-1; clone size: .; D gene: .; J gene: TRBJ1-1; CDR3 DNA: TGTGCCAGCAGTGAAGTGGGCACAACGAACACTGAAGCTTTCTTT; CDR3 protein: CASSEVGTTNTEAFF
V gene: TRBV10-3; clone size: .; D gene: .; J gene: TRBJ1-2; CDR3 DNA: TGTGCCATCAGCACCCTCTCCGACCCGGGGCCTAACTATGGCTACACCTTC; CDR3 protein: CAISTLSDPGPNYGYTF
V gene: TRBV5-1; clone size: once; D gene: .; J gene: TRBJ2-7; CDR3 DNA: TGCGCCAGCAGCTTGCGGGACACCTACGAGCAGTACTTC; CDR3 protein: CASSLRDTYEQYF
V gene: TRBV29-1; clone size: .; D gene: .; J gene: TRBJ2-7; CDR3 DNA: TGCAGCGTTGAAGGACAGGAGCCCTACGAGCAGTACTTC; CDR3 protein: CSVEGQEPYEQYF
V gene: TRBV5-1; clone size: .; D gene: TRBD1; J gene: TRBJ1-2; CDR3 DNA: TGCGCCAGCAGCCCCGGGACAGGGGGCGATGGCTACACCTTC; CDR3 protein: CASSPGTGGDGYTF
V gene: TRBV4-1; clone size: once; D gene: TRBD2; J gene: TRBJ2-7; CDR3 DNA: TGCGCCAGCAGCCAAGGGGCTAGCGGGGGACTACACGAGCAGTACTTC; CDR3 protein: CASSQGASGGLHEQYF
V gene: TRBV6-1; clone size: .; D gene: .; J gene: TRBJ1-2; CDR3 DNA: TGTGCCAGCAGTGAAGGTGAGGGGGGCGGCGGCTACACCTTC; CDR3 protein: CASSEGEGGGGYTF
V gene: TRBV28; clone size: .; D gene: .; J gene: TRBJ1-1; CDR3 DNA: TGTGCCAGCAGTTTAAATGTGGGGAGGACTGAAGCTTTCTTT; CDR3 protein: CASSLNVGRTEAFF
V gene: TRBV6-1; clone size: .; D gene: .; J gene: TRBJ1-2; CDR3 DNA: TGTGCCAGCAGCCCGGGTTATGGCTACACCTTC; CDR3 protein: CASSPGYGYTF
V gene: TRBV7-6; clone size: .; D gene: TRBD1; J gene: TRBJ2-5; CDR3 DNA: TGTGCCAGCAGCCCCCGGACAGGGGAAAACACCCAGTACTTC; CDR3 protein: CASSPRTGENTQYF
V gene: TRBV6-1; clone size: .; D gene: .; J gene: TRBJ2-3; CDR3 DNA: TGTGCCAGCAGTGACCCACCGGGACTCGGCACAGATACGCAGTATTTT; CDR3 protein: CASSDPPGLGTDTQYF
V gene: TRBV5-1; clone size: .; D gene: .; J gene: TRBJ2-5; CDR3 DNA: TGCGCCAGCAGCTACAACGACCTAAACCAAGAGACCCAGTACTTC; CDR3 protein: CASSYNDLNQETQYF
V gene: TRBV11-1; clone size: .; D gene: TRBD1; J gene: TRBJ2-7; CDR3 DNA: TGTGCCAGCACTCTGATTGGGACAGGCTACGAGCAGTACTTC; CDR3 protein: CASTLIGTGYEQYF
V gene: TRBV5-4; clone size: once; D gene: TRBD2; J gene: TRBJ2-2; CDR3 DNA: TGTGCCAGCAGCTTTCCGGGAGGAACGAACACCGGGGAGCTGTTTTTT; CDR3 protein: CASSFPGGTNTGELFF
V gene: TRBV27; clone size: .; D gene: TRBD2; J gene: TRBJ2-3; CDR3 DNA: TGTGCCAGCGAAAGCGGGAGAGGTCTGTATTTT; CDR3 protein: CASESGRGLYF
V gene: TRBV30; clone size: .; D gene: TRBD2; J gene: TRBJ2-2; CDR3 DNA: TGTGCCTGGAGTCCGCTTGGAGTAGCGGGAGTCACCGGGGAGCTGTTTTTT; CDR3 protein: CAWSPLGVAGVTGELFF
V gene: TRBV7-9; clone size: .; D gene: .; J gene: TRBJ1-4; CDR3 DNA: TGTGCCAGCAGCTTAGAGGGGGGAGAAAAACTGTTTTTT; CDR3 protein: CASSLEGGEKLFF
V gene: TRBV11-2; clone size: once; D gene: .; J gene: TRBJ2-7; CDR3 DNA: TGTGCCAGCAGCCTCAGCCGGGACTTGACCTCCTACGAGCAGTACTTC; CDR3 protein: CASSLSRDLTSYEQYF
V gene: TRBV5-1; clone size: .; D gene: .; J gene: TRBJ1-1; CDR3 DNA: TGCGCCAGCAGCCAGGTCGGAGGGGGCACTGAAGCTTTCTTT; CDR3 protein: CASSQVGGGTEAFF
V gene: TRBV21-1; clone size: .; D gene: .; J gene: TRBJ1-3; CDR3 DNA: .; CDR3 protein: CASSVAQGSSGNTIYF
V gene: TRBV4-1; clone size: .; D gene: TRBD1; J gene: TRBJ1-2; CDR3 DNA: TGCGCCAGCAGTAAAACAGGGACAGGTGGCTACACCTTC; CDR3 protein: CASSKTGTGGYTF
V gene: TRBV4-1; clone size: .; D gene: .; J gene: TRBJ2-7; CDR3 DNA: TGCGCCAGCAGCCAAGAGTTACGTGGCACAACCTACGAGCAGTACTTC; CDR3 protein: CASSQELRGTTYEQYF
V gene: TRBV5-1; clone size: few; D gene: .; J gene: TRBJ1-4; CDR3 DNA: TGCGCCAGCAGCTTGGGGACGGTGGGGGAAAAACTGTTTTTT; CDR3 protein: CASSLGTVGEKLFF
V gene: TRBV2; clone size: .; D gene: TRBD2; J gene: TRBJ2-1; CDR3 DNA: TGTGCCAGTATACCGGGACTAGCGGTTCCGAGCTCCTACAATGAGCAGTTCTTC; CDR3 protein: CASIPGLAVPSSYNEQFF
V gene: TRBV2; clone size: .; D gene: TRBD1; J gene: TRBJ2-6; CDR3 DNA: TGTGCCAGCAGTGGACAGGGAAAATCCGCTGGGGCCAACGTCCTGACTTTC; CDR3 protein: CASSGQGKSAGANVLTF
V gene: TRBV19; clone size: .; D gene: .; J gene: TRBJ1-1; CDR3 DNA: TGTGCCAGTAGTATAGAAACCCCAAGGTACACTGAAGCTTTCTTT; CDR3 protein: CASSIETPRYTEAFF
V gene: TRBV5-5; clone size: .; D gene: .; J gene: TRBJ1-1; CDR3 DNA: TGTGCCAGCAGCTTTCAGGCCTCCCTTGAAGCTTTCTTT; CDR3 protein: CASSFQASLEAFF
V gene: TRBV10-1; clone size: .; D gene: .; J gene: TRBJ2-7; CDR3 DNA: TGCGCCAGCAGTGAGACTCCGGGACCGGGTTTCCACGAGCAGTACTTC; CDR3 protein: CASSETPGPGFHEQYF
V gene: TRBV11-2; clone size: .; D gene: .; J gene: TRBJ1-2; CDR3 DNA: TGTGCCAGCAGCTGGGGCGAAGGGGGCTACACCTTC; CDR3 protein: CASSWGEGGYTF
V gene: TRBV13; clone size: .; D gene: .; J gene: TRBJ2-7; CDR3 DNA: TGTGCCAGCAGCCTCCCCGAGGATAACGAGCAGTACTTC; CDR3 protein: CASSLPEDNEQYF
V gene: TRBV9; clone size: .; D gene: .; J gene: TRBJ2-7; CDR3 DNA: TGTGCCAGCAGCACCCGGGACTCCGACTACGAGCAGTACTTC; CDR3 protein: CASSTRDSDYEQYF
V gene: TRBV7-6; clone size: .; D gene: .; J gene: TRBJ2-7; CDR3 DNA: TGTGCCAGCAGCCAAACAGGCTACGAGCAGTACTTC; CDR3 protein: CASSQTGYEQYF
V gene: TRBV11-2; clone size: once; D gene: .; J gene: TRBJ1-6; CDR3 DNA: TGTGCCAGCAGCTTGCTGGGGGGCGGTAAGAATTCACCCCTCCACTTT; CDR3 protein: CASSLLGGGKNSPLHF
V gene: TRBV19; clone size: .; D gene: .; J gene: TRBJ2-4; CDR3 DNA: TGTGCCAGTAGTATTGCGTGGGGGGACATTCAGTACTTC; CDR3 protein: CASSIAWGDIQYF
V gene: TRBV29-1; clone size: .; D gene: TRBD1; J gene: TRBJ2-6; CDR3 DNA: TGCAGCGTCCTACAGGGGGCCATTGGGGCCAACGTCCTGACTTTC; CDR3 protein: CSVLQGAIGANVLTF
V gene: TRBV6-4; clone size: .; D gene: .; J gene: TRBJ1-5; CDR3 DNA: TGTTTGGATCAGCCCCAGCATTTT; CDR3 protein: CLDQPQHF
V gene: TRBV9; clone size: .; D gene: TRBD1; J gene: TRBJ1-5; CDR3 DNA: TGTGCCAGCAGCGTAGCGACAGGGAAAGGCAATCAGCCCCAGCATTTT; CDR3 protein: CASSVATGKGNQPQHF
V gene: TRBV6-5; clone size: once; D gene: TRBD1; J gene: TRBJ1-2; CDR3 DNA: TGTGCCAGCAGCCTCGGACAGGGGTACATATATGGCTACACCTTC; CDR3 protein: CASSLGQGYIYGYTF
V gene: TRBV7-9; clone size: .; D gene: .; J gene: TRBJ2-5; CDR3 DNA: TGTGCCAGCAGCCTCCTAGATGTGGGGGAAGGGACCCAGTACTTC; CDR3 protein: CASSLLDVGEGTQYF
V gene: TRBV6-5; clone size: .; D gene: TRBD1; J gene: TRBJ1-2; CDR3 DNA: TGTGCCAGCAGTTACTCCGACAGGGTAGGCGACTATGGCTACACCTTC; CDR3 protein: CASSYSDRVGDYGYTF
V gene: TRBV13; clone size: .; D gene: .; J gene: TRBJ1-1; CDR3 DNA: TGTGCCAGCAGCCCCGATGGCAGAACGAACACTGAAGCTTTCTTT; CDR3 protein: CASSPDGRTNTEAFF
V gene: TRBV4-3; clone size: .; D gene: .; J gene: TRBJ2-3; CDR3 DNA: TGCGCCAGCAGCCAGGTACGGGAGTTGGAAACGCAGTATTTT; CDR3 protein: CASSQVRELETQYF
V gene: TRBV2; clone size: once; D gene: TRBD1; J gene: TRBJ1-2; CDR3 DNA: TGTGCCAGCAGCACCCCGGACAGGCCGACGTATGGCTACACCTTC; CDR3 protein: CASSTPDRPTYGYTF
V gene: TRBV27; clone size: .; D gene: TRBD1; J gene: TRBJ1-5; CDR3 DNA: TGTGCCAGCAGTCCATCCGGGGGACAGGTCAATCAGCCCCAGCATTTT; CDR3 protein: CASSPSGGQVNQPQHF
V gene: TRBV7-2; clone size: .; D gene: TRBD2; J gene: TRBJ2-1; CDR3 DNA: TGTGCCAGCAGCGCCACTAGCGGGAGTTCCTACAATGAGCAGTTCTTC; CDR3 protein: CASSATSGSSYNEQFF
V gene: TRBV25-1; clone size: .; D gene: .; J gene: TRBJ1-6; CDR3 DNA: TGTGCCAGCAGTTTCGGGGGTGGGTCACCCCTCCACTTT; CDR3 protein: CASSFGGGSPLHF
V gene: TRBV30; clone size: once; D gene: .; J gene: TRBJ2-1; CDR3 DNA: TGTGCCTGGAGTGATGGGGATGAGCAGTTCTTC; CDR3 protein: CAWSDGDEQFF
V gene: TRBV11-2; clone size: once; D gene: .; J gene: TRBJ1-1; CDR3 DNA: TGTGCCAGCAGCTTAGGACACTCGTACACTGAAGCTTTCTTT; CDR3 protein: CASSLGHSYTEAFF
V gene: TRBV27; clone size: .; D gene: .; J gene: TRBJ2-4; CDR3 DNA: TGTGCCAGCAGTTTAATGGGGGGAGGACCCAAAAACATTCAGTACTTC; CDR3 protein: CASSLMGGGPKNIQYF
V gene: TRBV28; clone size: .; D gene: .; J gene: TRBJ1-1; CDR3 DNA: TGTGCCAGCAGTTCCCTATACGATACAGGGCCCTTAAACACTGAAGCTTTCTTT; CDR3 protein: CASSSLYDTGPLNTEAFF
V gene: TRBV6-5; clone size: .; D gene: .; J gene: TRBJ2-7; CDR3 DNA: TGTGCCAGCAGTTACGGGGCTTCCACCACCTACGAGCAGTACTTC; CDR3 protein: CASSYGASTTYEQYF
V gene: TRBV11-1; clone size: .; D gene: .; J gene: TRBJ2-7; CDR3 DNA: TGTGCCAGCAGCTGGGACCCCTCCTACGAGCAGTACTTC; CDR3 protein: CASSWDPSYEQYF
V gene: TRBV7-6; clone size: .; D gene: .; J gene: TRBJ2-7; CDR3 DNA: TGTGCCAGCAGCTCCGCTCTAGGGGGAACCTACGAGCAGTACTTC; CDR3 protein: CASSSALGGTYEQYF
V gene: TRBV11-2; clone size: .; D gene: .; J gene: TRBJ1-2; CDR3 DNA: TGTGCCAGCAGCTACACAGACGATTCTAACTATGGCTACACCTTC; CDR3 protein: CASSYTDDSNYGYTF
V gene: TRBV5-6; clone size: .; D gene: .; J gene: TRBJ1-2; CDR3 DNA: TGTGCCAGCAGCTTGGACCCGGATGGCTACACCTTC; CDR3 protein: CASSLDPDGYTF
V gene: TRBV7-2; clone size: once; D gene: .; J gene: TRBJ2-7; CDR3 DNA: TGTGCCAGCAGCTTTCAAACTACCTCCTACGAGCAGTACTTC; CDR3 protein: CASSFQTTSYEQYF